This TCR beta chain comes out of a study of blood T cell repertoires in COVID-19. Study details: The United States, Italy and Spain were the sources of the acute and convalescent COVID-19 samples. PBMCs, B-cell-depleted T cells, or T cells were the source of the cDNA or gDNA that made up the material.

Germline-derived CDR1 and CDR2 are MNHEY and SVGAGI. This CDR3 comprises 13 residues. V was shortened by 6 bases and J by 2 bases, with 10 bases between the two germline ends. Authors' data handling: Quantification of nucleated cells was approximated via reference gene primer amplification. TCRdb's table, derived via immunoSEQ multiplex PCR, lists solely in-frame clones and lacks some. Clone size and V and J calls were adopted from that table, with D and trimming inferred from the DNA. The data contain some 270,000 clones, 80% to 90% of them singletons. The origin of this receptor is a woman in her sixties or seventies with acute or convalescent COVID-19. The chain uses TRBV6-5 and TRBJ1-2, with TRBD1 as a possible D gene (6 bases). The sample consisted of peripheral blood. The chain's CDR3 is CASRPDRNYGYTF. CDR3 bases: TGTGCCAGCAGGCCAGACAGGAACTATGGCTACACCTTC.